This T cell receptor (beta chain) was sequenced during a study of blood T cell repertoires in COVID-19. At the level of the study: Nucleic acid was either cDNA or gDNA, and it came from T cells, B-cell-depleted T cells, or PBMCs.

Authors' methods: Reference gene primer amplification gave estimated nucleated cell counts. Profiled with immunoSEQ multiplex PCR; TCRdb holds only in-frame clones, not every one. V and J calls and clone size follow that table, whereas D and trimming were derived from the DNA. In the table there are some 350,000 clones, more than 70% of which are singletons. The CDR3 is made up of 18 amino acids. Germline CDR1 MNHEY, CDR2 SMNVEV (reference sequence). Trimming removed 6 bases from V and 1 base from J; junction bases left unmatched: 12. The receptor comes from a woman between 65 and 79 years old with COVID-19, enrolled during active disease. The sequenced sample was peripheral blood. The chain links TRBV27 to TRBJ1-1; 12 bases are a match to TRBD1. This CDR3 is CASRPGQGASGANTEAFF. The DNA of the CDR3 is TGTGCCAGCAGACCGGGACAGGGGGCATCCGGTGCGAACACTGAAGCTTTCTTT.